Sequencing of this T cell receptor (beta chain) was carried out in a study of blood T cell repertoires in COVID-19. Study-wide background: Whether acute or convalescent, the COVID-19 samples came from the United States, Italy and Spain. Sources were T cells, B-cell-depleted T cells, or PBMCs; the material itself was cDNA or gDNA.

V gave up 4 bases and J gave up 6 bases, with 14 bases separating them. This CDR3 spans 14 amino acids. From germline, CDR1 is SGHTA and CDR2 FQGNSA. Authors' data handling: For nucleated cells, counts were estimated from reference gene primer amplification. The protocol was immunoSEQ multiplex PCR, while the TCRdb copy is restricted to in-frame clones and leaves out a portion. For V, J and clone size, that table is used; D and trimming come from the DNA. The sample holds fewer than 250,000 clones, around four fifths seen once. The source of this sequence is a woman in her sixties or seventies with active or convalescent COVID-19. The chain uses TRBV7-2 and TRBJ2-3, with D possibly being TRBD1 (5 bases). Sequencing was done on a sample of peripheral blood. The CDR3, as DNA: TGTGCCAGCAGCTCAGGGCCACGCTGGGATACGCAGTATTTT. It yields the protein CASSSGPRWDTQYF. Based on the CDR3 plus reference TRBV7-2 and TRBJ2-3, the full variable domain is GAGVSQSPSNKVTEKGKDVELRCDPISGHTALYWYRQSLGQGLEFLIYFQGNSAPDKSGLPSDRFSAERTGGSVSTLTIQRTQQEDSAVYLCASSSGPRWDTQYFGPGTRLTVL.